This is a list of T cell receptor beta chains from one sample in a study of shared clonotypes between healthy human individuals. Assay: immunoSEQ multiplex PCR; the TCRdb copy retains only in-frame clones and omits some. Altogether about 2,500,000 clones are present, 85% to 95% being singletons, with the ten largest covering around 0.14%. The sample taken for sequencing was naive CD4+ T cells sorted from blood. Receptor source: a man younger than 30 in good health. CDR3s include the opening cysteine and the closing phenylalanine or tryptophan. A D gene is named only where the DNA matches it firmly. Part of the rows lack a size; the others show once, few, many or a class for expanded clones.

CDR3aa: CAYGRPYGYTF
CDR3nt: TGTGCCTACGGTCGACCCTATGGCTACACCTTC
j_gene: TRBJ1-2
d_gene: .
v_gene: TRBV7-2
abundance: .

CDR3aa: CAISGQGNIETQYF
CDR3nt: TGTGCCATCAGTGGACAGGGTAATATCGAGACCCAGTACTTC
j_gene: TRBJ2-5
d_gene: TRBD1
v_gene: TRBV10-3
abundance: .

CDR3aa: CAISEGQGRYEQYF
CDR3nt: TGTGCCATCAGTGAGGGACAGGGGAGGTACGAGCAGTACTTC
j_gene: TRBJ2-7
d_gene: TRBD1
v_gene: TRBV10-3
abundance: .

CDR3aa: CASSQSDTQYF
CDR3nt: TGCGCCAGCAGCCAGTCTGATACGCAGTATTTT
j_gene: TRBJ2-3
d_gene: .
v_gene: TRBV5-1
abundance: .

CDR3aa: CSAGPQYF
CDR3nt: TGCAGTGCGGGGCCCCAGTACTTC
j_gene: TRBJ2-5
d_gene: .
v_gene: TRBV20-1
abundance: .

CDR3aa: CAISDSYRANTGELFF
CDR3nt: TGTGCCATCAGTGATTCTTATCGGGCGAACACCGGGGAGCTGTTTTTT
j_gene: TRBJ2-2
d_gene: .
v_gene: TRBV10-3
abundance: .

CDR3aa: CASSLQNEQFF
CDR3nt: TGTGCCAGCAGCTTACAGAATGAGCAGTTCTTC
j_gene: TRBJ2-1
d_gene: .
v_gene: TRBV5-5
abundance: .

CDR3aa: CASSPRPGDTQYF
CDR3nt: TGTGCCAGCTCACCAAGACCCGGCGATACGCAGTATTTT
j_gene: TRBJ2-3
d_gene: .
v_gene: TRBV18
abundance: .

CDR3aa: CATTTATSTDTQYF
CDR3nt: TGTGCCACCACGACAGCCACTAGCACAGATACGCAGTATTTT
j_gene: TRBJ2-3
d_gene: .
v_gene: TRBV13
abundance: .

CDR3aa: CASSPTGTDTQYF
CDR3nt: TGTGCCAGCAGCCCAACAGGCACAGATACGCAGTATTTT
j_gene: TRBJ2-3
d_gene: .
v_gene: TRBV7-9
abundance: .

CDR3aa: CASSSGGGNQPQHF
CDR3nt: TGTGCCAGCAGTTCAGGGGGAGGCAATCAGCCCCAGCATTTT
j_gene: TRBJ1-5
d_gene: TRBD1
v_gene: TRBV28
abundance: .

CDR3aa: CASAGAGGPYEQYF
CDR3nt: TGTGCCAGCGCGGGGGCAGGCGGGCCCTACGAGCAGTACTTC
j_gene: TRBJ2-7
d_gene: .
v_gene: TRBV6-5
abundance: .

CDR3aa: CASSLASGATRELFF
CDR3nt: TGCGCCAGCAGCTTGGCGAGCGGGGCCACCAGGGAGCTGTTTTTT
j_gene: TRBJ2-2
d_gene: TRBD2
v_gene: TRBV5-1
abundance: .

CDR3aa: CAISLGEVPYEQYF
CDR3nt: TGTGCCATCAGTCTCGGTGAGGTTCCGTACGAGCAGTACTTC
j_gene: TRBJ2-7
d_gene: .
v_gene: TRBV10-3
abundance: .

CDR3aa: CASSIQVYFSGANVLTF
CDR3nt: TGTGCCAGTAGTATACAGGTGTATTTCTCTGGGGCCAACGTCCTGACTTTC
j_gene: TRBJ2-6
d_gene: .
v_gene: TRBV19
abundance: once

CDR3aa: CASSEGLETQYF
CDR3nt: TGTGCCAGCAGTGAAGGCCTGGAGACCCAGTACTTC
j_gene: TRBJ2-5
d_gene: .
v_gene: TRBV2
abundance: .

CDR3aa: CASSQLWVGNTEAFF
CDR3nt: TGTGCCAGCAGCCAACTTTGGGTGGGGAACACTGAAGCTTTCTTT
j_gene: TRBJ1-1
d_gene: .
v_gene: TRBV4-2
abundance: .

CDR3aa: CASSPPRTGGENTGELFF
CDR3nt: TGTGCCAGCAGCCCGCCAAGGACAGGGGGTGAAAACACCGGGGAGCTGTTTTTT
j_gene: TRBJ2-2
d_gene: TRBD1
v_gene: TRBV7-8
abundance: .

CDR3aa: CASSSPGWNTEAFF
CDR3nt: TGTGCCAGCAGTTCCCCGGGTTGGAACACTGAAGCTTTCTTT
j_gene: TRBJ1-1
d_gene: .
v_gene: TRBV6-5
abundance: once

CDR3aa: CASSYFQGFYEQYF
CDR3nt: TGTGCCAGCAGTTATTTTCAGGGCTTCTACGAGCAGTACTTC
j_gene: TRBJ2-7
d_gene: .
v_gene: TRBV6-5
abundance: .

CDR3aa: CASRKTGGSTGELFF
CDR3nt: TGTGCCAGCAGGAAAACAGGGGGCAGCACCGGGGAGCTGTTTTTT
j_gene: TRBJ2-2
d_gene: TRBD1
v_gene: TRBV2
abundance: .

CDR3aa: CASSIDRPGRGDSGTEAFF
CDR3nt: TGTGCCAGTAGTATAGATCGACCTGGGCGTGGGGACAGCGGCACTGAAGCTTTCTTT
j_gene: TRBJ1-1
d_gene: TRBD1
v_gene: TRBV19
abundance: .

CDR3aa: CASSTGTSGSHEQYF
CDR3nt: TGTGCCAGCAGTACTGGGACTAGCGGGAGCCACGAGCAGTACTTC
j_gene: TRBJ2-7
d_gene: TRBD2
v_gene: TRBV6-5
abundance: .

CDR3aa: CASSFMVFRTQYF
CDR3nt: TGTGCCAGCAGCTTTATGGTTTTCAGGACCCAGTACTTC
j_gene: TRBJ2-5
d_gene: .
v_gene: TRBV5-6
abundance: .

CDR3aa: CACREDRPRVGGYTF
CDR3nt: TGTGCCTGCCGCGAGGACAGGCCTCGGGTAGGAGGCTACACCTTC
j_gene: TRBJ1-2
d_gene: TRBD1
v_gene: TRBV30
abundance: few

CDR3aa: CASIQAGATTGELFF
CDR3nt: TGTGCCAGCATTCAAGCGGGGGCCACCACCGGGGAGCTGTTTTTT
j_gene: TRBJ2-2
d_gene: TRBD2
v_gene: TRBV28
abundance: .

CDR3aa: CASSPHYPYEQYF
CDR3nt: TGTGCCAGCAGCCCCCATTACCCCTACGAGCAGTACTTC
j_gene: TRBJ2-7
d_gene: .
v_gene: TRBV7-2
abundance: .

CDR3aa: CASSSQGARSTDTQYF
CDR3nt: TGTGCCAGCAGTTCACAGGGGGCGCGGAGCACAGATACGCAGTATTTT
j_gene: TRBJ2-3
d_gene: TRBD1
v_gene: TRBV6-5
abundance: .

CDR3aa: CASSNEGRGELVF
CDR3nt: TGTGCCAGCAGCAACGAAGGCAGGGGGGAGTTGGTCTTC
j_gene: TRBJ2-1
d_gene: .
v_gene: TRBV21-1
abundance: .

CDR3aa: CASSPSGGNTIYF
CDR3nt: TGTGCCAGCAGTCCCAGTGGCGGAAACACCATATATTTT
j_gene: TRBJ1-3
d_gene: .
v_gene: TRBV6-5
abundance: .

CDR3aa: CASGGSGKADTQYF
CDR3nt: TGTGCCTCCGGGGGTAGCGGTAAGGCAGATACGCAGTATTTT
j_gene: TRBJ2-3
d_gene: .
v_gene: TRBV30
abundance: .